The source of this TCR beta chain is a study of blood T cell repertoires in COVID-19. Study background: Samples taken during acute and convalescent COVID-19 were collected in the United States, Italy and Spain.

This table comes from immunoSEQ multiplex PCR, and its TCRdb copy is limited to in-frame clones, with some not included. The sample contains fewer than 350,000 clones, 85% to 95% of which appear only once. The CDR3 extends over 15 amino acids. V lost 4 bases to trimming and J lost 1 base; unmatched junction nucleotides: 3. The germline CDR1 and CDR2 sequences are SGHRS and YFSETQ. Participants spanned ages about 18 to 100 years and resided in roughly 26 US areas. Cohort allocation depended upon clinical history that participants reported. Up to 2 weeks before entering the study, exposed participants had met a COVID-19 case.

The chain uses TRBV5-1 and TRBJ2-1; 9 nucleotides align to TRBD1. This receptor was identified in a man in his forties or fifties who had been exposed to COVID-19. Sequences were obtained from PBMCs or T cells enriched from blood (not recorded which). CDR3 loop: CASSQQGASYNEQFF. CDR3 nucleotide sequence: TGCGCCAGCAGCCAACAGGGGGCTTCCTACAATGAGCAGTTCTTC.